This T cell receptor beta chain was retrieved from a study of cytomegalovirus exposure and HLA in healthy donors. This PCR relied on a set of 60 Vbeta primers and 13 Jbeta primers. Assay: immunoSEQ multiplex PCR; the TCRdb copy retains only in-frame clones and omits some. The sample shows 150,000 to 200,000 clones, approximately 80% of them seen only once. Of note for this clone: The target antigen is unknown.

General study points: Per published reports, the classifier diagnosed cytomegalovirus status with high specificity and sensitivity. Data from an earlier analysis indicated that most TCR beta V segments were productive either about 87% or about 30% of the time. In a later analysis, TCR beta V- and J-gene trimming showed a link to a missense DCLRE1C variant.

The sample was PBMCs. The receptor was isolated from a woman aged 50 to 60 in good health and CMV-seronegative.

The CDR3 here is CASSIRITPSGGLSTDTQYF. The CDR3 DNA follows: TGTGCCAGTAGTATACGTATCACGCCTAGCGGGGGGTTAAGCACAGATACGCAGTATTTT. V and J are TRBV19 and TRBJ2-3; the match to TRBD2 covers 11 bases. From germline, CDR1 is LNHDA and CDR2 SQIVND (reference sequence). The CDR3 is 20 amino acids. Trimming removed 2 bases from V and 0 bases from J; junction bases left unmatched: 13.